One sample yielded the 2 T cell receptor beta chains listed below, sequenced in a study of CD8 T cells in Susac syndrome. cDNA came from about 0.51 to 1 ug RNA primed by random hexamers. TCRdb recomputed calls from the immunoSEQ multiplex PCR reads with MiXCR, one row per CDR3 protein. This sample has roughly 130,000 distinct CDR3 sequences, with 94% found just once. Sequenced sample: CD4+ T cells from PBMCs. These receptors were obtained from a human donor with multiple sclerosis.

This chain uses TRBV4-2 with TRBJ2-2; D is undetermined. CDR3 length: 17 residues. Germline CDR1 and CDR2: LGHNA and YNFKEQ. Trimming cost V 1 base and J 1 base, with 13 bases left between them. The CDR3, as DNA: TGTGCCAGCAGCCAAGTTCGCCCTACCCAGAACACCGGGGAGCTGTTTTTT. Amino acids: CASSQVRPTQNTGELFF.

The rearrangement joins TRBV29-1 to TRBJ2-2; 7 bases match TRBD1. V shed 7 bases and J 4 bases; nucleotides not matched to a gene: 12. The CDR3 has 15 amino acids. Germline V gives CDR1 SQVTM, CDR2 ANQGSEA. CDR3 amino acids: CSASTGAVVTGELFF. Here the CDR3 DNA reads TGCAGCGCATCAACAGGGGCGGTTGTCACCGGGGAGCTGTTTTTT.